Described below is a single TCR beta chain sequence and its context. The same CDR3 arises from other DNA sequences in this sample as well. Some clones are missing from TCRdb's copy, which holds only in-frame ones; the method was immunoSEQ multiplex PCR. Seen here are 140,000 or so clones, 92% observed once, and the top ten hold 3.5% to 4.5%. Between the trimmed V and J ends, which lost 0 bases and 6 bases, there was a span of 6 bases. CDR3 length equals 13 residues. CDR1 and CDR2 from the germline V gene are ENHRY and SYGVKD. This specimen belongs to a study of T cell responses to AZD1222 COVID-19 vaccine.

The rearrangement links TRBV10-3 to TRBJ1-5; D is unclear. The starting material was peripheral blood, obtained 28 days after the second AZD1222 dose. The clonotype was recovered from an adult who received the AZD1222 COVID-19 vaccine. CDR3 loop: CAISESDGQPQHF. The CDR3 DNA is TGTGCCATCAGTGAGTCGGACGGTCAGCCCCAGCATTTT.